Presented here are 27 T cell receptor beta chains from one specimen sequenced in a study of blood T cell repertoires in COVID-19. The assay was immunoSEQ multiplex PCR, and TCRdb's table has in-frame clones only and misses some. This sample has about 120,000 clones; 82% occur once, and the top ten carry about an eighth. Input material: peripheral blood. These receptor sequences come from a human donor in a cohort sampled during active COVID-19.

This chain uses TRBV19 with TRBJ2-3; D might be TRBD2 (6 bases). Germline CDR1 and CDR2: LNHDA and SQIVND (reference sequence). The CDR3 has 13 residues. With 5 bases removed from V and 7 bases from J, the gap between germline ends came to 13 bases. The CDR3 loop reads CASSPTGLYTQYF. CDR3 nucleotides: TGTGCCAGTAGTCCTACGGGACTCTATACGCAGTATTTT.

The chain is built from TRBV4-2 and TRBJ2-6, with a weak D call TRBD1 (5 bases). Germline-derived CDR1 and CDR2 are LGHNA and YNFKEQ. V lost 3 bases, J lost 4 bases, and 16 bases lay in between. This CDR3 has 17 amino acids. The CDR3: CASSHPTENVGANVLTF. Here the CDR3 DNA reads TGTGCCAGCAGCCACCCGACAGAGAATGTCGGGGCCAACGTCCTGACTTTC.

The chain is built from TRBV5-1 and TRBJ2-3; TRBD2 matches 10 bases. The CDR3 loop spans 16 amino acids. The trim removed 3 bases at V and 5 bases at J, leaving 9 bases unmatched. In germline, CDR1 is SGHRS, CDR2 YFSETQ. The DNA of the CDR3 is TGCGCCAGCAGCTCTGCGATAGCGGGGGGAGGAGATACGCAGTATTTT. This translates into CASSSAIAGGGDTQYF.

CDR3 DNA sequence: TGTGCCAGCAGTGACCCCAGGGGTGAAGCTTTCTTT. This translates into CASSDPRGEAFF. The J gene is TRBJ1-1, the V gene TRBV6-1; maybe TRBD1 (6 bases). Germline assignment: CDR1 MNHNS and CDR2 SASEGT. Trimming took off 3 bases at V and 7 bases at J, with 9 bases between the two ends. This CDR3 contains 12 residues.

This clone was seen more than once but under ten times. The chain combines TRBV10-1 with TRBJ2-1, with 8 bases matching TRBD1. CDR1 WNHNN and CDR2 SYGVQD come from the germline V gene (reference sequence). CDR3 size: 16 residues. Trimming removed 2 bases from V and 3 bases from J; junction bases left unmatched: 6. CDR3 residues: CASSEPGQGSYNEQFF. The CDR3 bases are TGCGCCAGCAGTGAGCCCGGACAGGGAAGCTACAATGAGCAGTTCTTC.

This clone was seen more than once but under ten times. The rearrangement links TRBV6-1 to TRBJ2-2; maybe TRBD2 (5 bases). Germline-derived CDR1 and CDR2 are MNHNS and SASEGT. The CDR3 covers 15 residues. V gave up 0 bases and J gave up 7 bases, with 12 bases separating them. The CDR3, as DNA: TGTGCCAGCAGTGAAGCTCAACGTCGGGGCGGGGAGCTGTTTTTT. It specifies CASSEAQRRGGELFF.

This chain connects TRBV3-1 (or the pseudogene TRBV3-2) to TRBJ2-2, with D tentatively TRBD2 (6 bases). V was clipped by 6 bases and J by 7 bases, with 18 bases between them. The CDR3 extends over 15 amino acids. Germline V gene lookup returns CDR1 LGHDT and CDR2 YNNKEL (reference sequence). The CDR3 loop is CASRRSSGTHGELFF. CDR3 nucleotides: TGTGCCAGCAGACGTTCGTCCGGGACTCACGGGGAGCTGTTTTTT.

The chain recombines TRBV5-5 with TRBJ1-5; TRBD1 matches 7 bases. V dropped 5 bases and J dropped 6; count of bases not matched to a gene: 5. The CDR3 runs to 13 residues. Germline V gene sequence: CDR1 SGHKS, CDR2 YYEKEE (reference sequence). CDR3 in DNA: TGTGCCAGCAGTCCCGACAGGGCTCAGCCCCAGCATTTT. It specifies CASSPDRAQPQHF.

This clone appeared once. This chain uses TRBV18 with TRBJ1-6; tentatively, D is TRBD1 (5 bases). The CDR3 contains 14 residues. Looked up from germline, CDR1 is KGHSH and CDR2 is LQKENI. V was cut by 3 bases and J by 9 bases, with 12 bases left in between. CDR3 coding DNA: TGTGCCAGCTCACCGGATATGGGGCTTTCACCCCTCCACTTT. It codes for CASSPDMGLSPLHF.

The CDR3 loop is CASSPLTQAGGPRGEQFF. CDR3 coding DNA: TGTGCCAGCTCACCCTTAACTCAAGCGGGGGGCCCTAGGGGTGAGCAGTTCTTC. The V call is TRBV18, the J call TRBJ2-1; 9 nucleotides agree with TRBD2. This CDR3 is 18 amino acids long. Germline trimming cut 3 bases from V and 9 bases from J; bases unmatched to any gene: 18. Germline V gene lookup returns CDR1 KGHSH and CDR2 LQKENI.

The genes are TRBV6-5 and TRBJ2-7; D uncertain. CDR3 length: 14 residues. The germline gives CDR1 MNHEY, CDR2 SVGAGI. V lost 3 bases and J 4 bases, leaving 13 bases between the germline ends. CDR3 in DNA: TGTGCCAGCAGTTATACCGGAGAGTTATACGAGCAGTACTTC. Translating it yields CASSYTGELYEQYF.

This clone was picked up one time. This chain uses TRBV7-2 with TRBJ2-2, with 9 bases that match TRBD1. CDR1 is SGHTA, CDR2 FQGNSA, per germline. The V segment lost 4 bases and the J segment 1 base; nucleotides outside the gene matches: 1. There are 15 residues in the CDR3. CDR3 in DNA: TGTGCCAGCAGCTCGGGACAGGGGAACACCGGGGAGCTGTTTTTT. Residues: CASSSGQGNTGELFF.

J is TRBJ1-4 and V is TRBV7-9; D call uncertain. The CDR3 is 14 amino acids. CDR1 SEHNR and CDR2 FQNEAQ come from the germline V gene (reference sequence). V shed 5 bases and J shed 8 bases, with 15 bases lying between them. CDR3 DNA: TGTGCCAGCAGCACGCGGGCAGCAGCAGAAAAACTGTTTTTT. Its translation is CASSTRAAAEKLFF.

This clone was observed a few times. V and J are TRBV20-1 and TRBJ1-1; possible D gene TRBD1, 5 bases. V lost 3 bases, J lost 4 bases, and 9 bases lay in between. The CDR3 extends over 12 amino acids. Germline V lookup: CDR1 DFQATT, CDR2 SNEGSKA (reference sequence). CDR3 region: CSASGQGTEAFF. CDR3 DNA: TGCAGTGCTAGTGGGCAGGGCACTGAAGCTTTCTTT.

The V gene is TRBV5-6, the J gene TRBJ1-2; D unresolved. Trimming left V 5 bases short and J 8 bases short, with 16 bases between. The V gene's germline CDR1 is SGHDT and CDR2 YYEEEE. The CDR3 runs to 13 residues. CDR3: CASRSWEAGGYTF. The CDR3 DNA is TGTGCCAGCAGGAGTTGGGAGGCGGGAGGCTACACCTTC.

This sequence joins TRBV6-5 and TRBJ2-1; 12 bases are shared with TRBD2. After removal of 6 bases from V and 8 bases from J, the junction contained 8 bases not matched to a gene. The V gene's germline CDR1 is MNHEY and CDR2 SVGAGI. CDR3 length: 15 amino acids. The CDR3 protein is CASRALAGGFDEQFF. CDR3 bases: TGTGCCAGCAGAGCGCTAGCGGGGGGGTTCGATGAGCAGTTCTTC.

This chain connects TRBV4-3 to TRBJ2-3, with 7 bases aligning to TRBD1. CDR3 length: 17 amino acids. The ends lost 0 bases at V and 1 base at J; junction bases unmatched: 7. CDR1 LGHNA and CDR2 YSLEER come from the germline V gene. The CDR3 DNA is TGCGCCAGCAGCCAAGAAAGGAAGGGGGCCGGCACAGATACGCAGTATTTT. Protein: CASSQERKGAGTDTQYF.

The chain is built from TRBV5-5 and TRBJ1-2, with 9 bases matching TRBD1. With 3 bases clipped from V and 4 bases from J, the junction kept 13 bases outside the gene matches. This CDR3 has 17 residues. The germline V gene encodes CDR1 SGHKS and CDR2 YYEKEE (reference sequence). The CDR3 here is CASSSWTGETSLYGYTF. As DNA, the CDR3 is TGTGCCAGCAGCTCCTGGACAGGGGAAACGTCCCTCTATGGCTACACCTTC.

The gene calls are TRBV20-1 and TRBJ1-2, with 10 positions matching TRBD1. Germline V gene sequence: CDR1 DFQATT, CDR2 SNEGSKA (reference sequence). The CDR3 has 14 residues. V was clipped by 3 bases and J by 5 bases; unmatched bases: 6. This CDR3 reads CSASGGQGQYGYTF. The CDR3 nucleotides are TGCAGTGCTAGTGGGGGACAGGGGCAATATGGCTACACCTTC.

V usage is TRBV7-8 and J usage is TRBJ2-5; D may be TRBD2 (6 bases). The V and J ends lost 4 bases and 3 bases respectively, with 15 bases between them. Per germline, CDR1 SGHVS and CDR2 FQNEAQ. This CDR3 comprises 15 residues. The CDR3 spells CASSSIFWGEETQYF. The CDR3 bases are TGTGCCAGCAGCTCCATCTTCTGGGGGGAAGAGACCCAGTACTTC.

This clone has more than one count but fewer than ten. The V and J genes are TRBV6-6 and TRBJ2-7; D is perhaps TRBD1 (6 bases). Trimming removed 5 bases from V and 3 bases from J, with 11 bases in between. The CDR3 has 13 amino acids. From germline, CDR1 is MNHNY and CDR2 SVGAGI (reference sequence). The CDR3 here is CASSNQQGYEQYF. CDR3 in DNA: TGTGCCAGCAGTAACCAACAGGGCTACGAGCAGTACTTC.

This clone appeared once. This chain joins TRBV23-1 and TRBJ2-7; TRBD1 matches at 7 bases. TRBV23-1 is marked as an open reading frame, function uncertain. J was trimmed by 3 bases and V by 3 bases; bases with no gene match: 5. The CDR3 loop spans 14 amino acids. The CDR3 loop is CASSHTHRGYEQYF. In DNA form, the CDR3 reads TGCGCCAGCAGTCACACTCACAGGGGCTACGAGCAGTACTTC.

The rearrangement uses TRBV10-3 and TRBJ2-3, with D possibly being TRBD1 (6 bases). Germline V CDR1 and CDR2: ENHRY, SYGVKD. CDR3 length: 13 residues. V was pared by 3 bases and J by 6 bases, with 10 bases between. DNA of the CDR3: TGTGCCATCAGTGAACAGGGATGGGATACGCAGTATTTT. This encodes CAISEQGWDTQYF.

This chain connects TRBV5-6 to TRBJ1-5; D perhaps matches TRBD1 (5 bases). Germline V CDR1 and CDR2: SGHDT, YYEEEE. Trimming stripped 0 bases from V and 0 bases from J, with 7 bases between. The CDR3 has 15 residues. CDR3 DNA sequence: TGTGCCAGCAGCTTGGGACAGAATAGCAATCAGCCCCAGCATTTT. Protein product: CASSLGQNSNQPQHF. The variable domain in full, with the rest retrieved from reference TRBV5-6 and TRBJ1-5, is DAGVTQSPTHLIKTRGQQVTLRCSPKSGHDTVSWYQQALGQGPQFIFQYYEEEERQRGNFPDRFSGHQFPNYSSELNVNALLLGDSALYLCASSLGQNSNQPQHFGDGTRLSIL.

This chain uses TRBV6-5 with TRBJ1-1, with D perhaps TRBD1 (6 bases). Germline values: CDR1 MNHEY, CDR2 SVGAGI. Trimming pared 7 bases from V and 0 bases from J, leaving 12 bases between. The CDR3 length is 14 residues. CDR3 region: CASIRDTLNTEAFF. The CDR3 coding sequence is TGTGCCAGCATTCGGGACACACTGAACACTGAAGCTTTCTTT.

There are a few counts of this clone. The chain is built from TRBV28 and TRBJ1-5, with 8 nucleotides matching TRBD1. The J segment lost 0 bases and the V segment lost 4 bases, leaving 2 bases of the junction unmatched. The CDR3 runs 15 residues. CDR1 MDHEN and CDR2 SYDVKM come from the germline V gene. The CDR3 DNA sequence: TGTGCCAGCAGTTCGGGACAGGATAGCAATCAGCCCCAGCATTTT. It yields the protein CASSSGQDSNQPQHF.

A single count supports this clone. The chain recombines TRBV5-1 with TRBJ2-1, with D possibly matching TRBD2 (5 bases). Germline V CDR1 and CDR2: SGHRS, YFSETQ. CDR3 length equals 14 residues. Trimming removed 3 bases at V and 8 bases at J, with 15 bases between. DNA for the CDR3: TGCGCCAGCAGCTCAGGACTTAGTCCCTATGAGCAGTTCTTC. It codes for CASSSGLSPYEQFF.